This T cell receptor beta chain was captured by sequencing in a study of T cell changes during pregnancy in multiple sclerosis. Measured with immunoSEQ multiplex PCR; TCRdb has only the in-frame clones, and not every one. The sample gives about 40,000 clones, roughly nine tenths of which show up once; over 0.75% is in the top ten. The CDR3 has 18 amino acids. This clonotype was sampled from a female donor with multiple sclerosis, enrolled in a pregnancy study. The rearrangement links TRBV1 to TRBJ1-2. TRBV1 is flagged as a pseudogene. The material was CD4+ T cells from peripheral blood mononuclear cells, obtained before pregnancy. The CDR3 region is CTSSQEIFRGTRNYGYTF. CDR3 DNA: TGCACCAGCAGCCAAGAAATATTCCGGGGTACTCGAAACTATGGCTACACCTTC.